Below, 5 T cell receptor beta chains from the same sample are listed, as sequenced in a study of CD8+CD57+ T cells in acquired aplastic anemia. Genomic DNA, the template, was used for profiling of the TCR beta VDJ and CDR3. One entry per CDR3 protein results from TCRdb running MiXCR on the reads. This sample has 180,000 or so distinct CDR3 sequences, with around 45% found just once. The sample consisted of sorted CD4+, CD8+, or CD8+CD57+ T cells (not recorded which) from PBMCs. Every receptor here comes from a human donor in good health.

As regards this clonotype: At one end, the junction sequence differs from germline, possibly due to a read error. CDR3 sequence: CASSHLTRGRSDTQCF. CDR3 nucleotides: TGTGCCAGCAGTCACCTCACACGGGGGAGATCAGATACGCAGTGTTTT. The chain carries TRBV6-2 or TRBV6-3 and TRBJ2-3; possible D gene TRBD2, 6 bases. Germline CDR1 MNHEY, CDR2 SVGEGT. The CDR3 runs 16 residues.

This clonotype was seen many times. V is TRBV24-1 and J is TRBJ2-3, with TRBD1 as a possible D gene (6 bases). The CDR3 extends over 18 amino acids. In germline, CDR1 is KGHDR, CDR2 SFDVKD. Trimming took 0 bases from V and 4 from J, leaving 19 bases between them. This CDR3 reads CATSDLGVPQGGSDTQYF. The CDR3 DNA is TGTGCCACCAGTGATTTGGGAGTCCCACAGGGTGGCTCAGATACGCAGTATTTT.

The gene calls are TRBV18 and TRBJ1-6, with D perhaps TRBD1 (5 bases). Germline V gene data show CDR1 as KGHSH and CDR2 as LQKENI. CDR3 size: 13 residues. The V end was cut by 2 bases, the J end by 8 bases, with 7 bases between. The CDR3 region is CASSPGGDSPLHF. The DNA for the CDR3 is TGTGCCAGCTCACCAGGGGGTGATTCACCCCTCCACTTT.

This clonotype was observed at least ten times. The chain carries TRBV7-9 and TRBJ1-6; D not certain. V lost 5 bases, J lost 7 bases, and 15 bases lay in between. This CDR3 has 15 residues. Germline lookup yields CDR1 SEHNR and CDR2 FQNEAQ (reference sequence). The CDR3 bases are TGTGCCAGCAGCCAGATCGGCGTCAGCAATTCACCCCTCCACTTT. Its translation is CASSQIGVSNSPLHF.

This clonotype was observed many times. V gene TRBV14 combines with J gene TRBJ1-4, with a weak D call TRBD1 (6 bases). V lost 3 bases, J lost 8 bases, and 13 bases lay in between. This CDR3 is built from 14 residues. Germline V gene lookup returns CDR1 SGHDN and CDR2 FVKESK. CDR3 DNA: TGTGCCAGCAGCCATGGCAGGGGCAGGGAAAAACTGTTTTTT. Amino acids: CASSHGRGREKLFF.